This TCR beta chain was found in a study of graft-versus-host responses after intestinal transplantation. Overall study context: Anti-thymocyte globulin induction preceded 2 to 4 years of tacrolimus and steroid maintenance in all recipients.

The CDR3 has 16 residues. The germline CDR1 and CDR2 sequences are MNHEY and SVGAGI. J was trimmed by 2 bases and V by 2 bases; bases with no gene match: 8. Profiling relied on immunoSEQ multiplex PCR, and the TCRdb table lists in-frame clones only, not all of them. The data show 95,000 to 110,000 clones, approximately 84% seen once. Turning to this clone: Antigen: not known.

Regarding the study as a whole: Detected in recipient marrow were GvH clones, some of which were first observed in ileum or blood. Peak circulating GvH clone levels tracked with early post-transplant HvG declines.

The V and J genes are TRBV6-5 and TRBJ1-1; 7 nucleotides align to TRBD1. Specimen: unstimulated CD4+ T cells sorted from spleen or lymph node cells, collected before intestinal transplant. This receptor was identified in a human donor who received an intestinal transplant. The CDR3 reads CASSYGVGTDNTEAFF. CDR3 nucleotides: TGTGCCAGCAGTTACGGTGTAGGGACAGACAACACTGAAGCTTTCTTT.